The text below deals with one T cell receptor (beta chain). The sample is drawn from a study of blood T cell repertoires in COVID-19. Study as a whole: Samples taken during acute and convalescent COVID-19 were collected in the United States, Italy and Spain.

Method: immunoSEQ multiplex PCR; TCRdb's copy keeps in-frame clones and lacks some. Among approximately 530,000 clones listed, around 90% were seen once. Specimen: peripheral blood. The sequence derives from a woman in her 50s with COVID-19, enrolled during active disease.

DNA of the CDR3: TGTGCCAGCAGTTTATCGGCGGGGGCCCACACAGATACGCAGTATTTT. This gives the protein CASSLSAGAHTDTQYF. The genes are TRBV27 and TRBJ2-3; the D gene is possibly TRBD2 (7 bases). The CDR3 runs to 16 residues. The V and J ends lost 0 bases and 2 bases respectively, with 12 bases between them. Germline CDR1 is MNHEY and CDR2 is SMNVEV (reference sequence).